Following are 2 T cell receptor beta chains from one sample sequenced in a study of chemoradiotherapy in HPV16-positive cancers. Assay: immunoSEQ multiplex PCR; the TCRdb copy retains only in-frame clones and omits some. The repertoire includes 750 to 900 clones, roughly 90% of them detected once, and less than 9.5% sits in the top ten. Here the sequenced sample was tumor tissue, taken from a patient who underwent chemoradiotherapy. These receptors came from a human donor with HPV-associated anogenital cancer.

For the CDR3, the DNA is TGTGCCAGCAGCTCACTTCTCAGCTCCTACAATGAGCAGTTCTTC. Its translation: CASSSLLSSYNEQFF. The chain links TRBV14 to TRBJ2-1, with D unresolved. Between the trimmed V and J ends, which lost 5 bases and 0 bases, there was a span of 11 bases. From germline, CDR1 is SGHDN and CDR2 FVKESK. This CDR3 has 15 amino acids.

V usage is TRBV7-9 and J usage is TRBJ2-3, with 8 nucleotides matching TRBD1. V dropped 4 bases and J dropped 3; count of bases not matched to a gene: 9. This CDR3 contains 16 residues. Germline loops: CDR1 SEHNR, CDR2 FQNEAQ (reference sequence). CDR3 coding DNA: TGTGCCAGCAGCTCCCAACAGGGGGTCGGGACAGATACGCAGTATTTT. As protein: CASSSQQGVGTDTQYF.